Below, 30 T cell receptor beta chains from the same sample are listed, as sequenced in a study of early T cells in non-severe SARS-CoV-2 infection. Via MiXCR, TCRdb re-called the 5' RACE reads, giving one row per CDR3 protein. The data contain 60,000 or so distinct CDR3 sequences, about 10% of them seen just once; the ten biggest clones take up about 5%. Sequencing input: whole blood. The receptors derive from an adult who was a healthcare worker with PCR-confirmed SARS-CoV-2 infection or an uninfected control (not recorded which).

This clonotype was seen at least ten times. J is TRBJ2-5 and V is TRBV18; D tentatively fits TRBD1 or TRBD2 (5 bases each). This CDR3 is 15 amino acids long. CDR1 and CDR2 from the germline V gene are KGHSH and LQKENI. Trimming shortened V by 4 bases and J by 2 bases, and 14 bases separated the two germline ends. CDR3 sequence reads: CASSQWPGRQETQYF. CDR3 sequence (DNA): TGTGCCAGCTCACAATGGCCGGGACGTCAAGAGACCCAGTACTTC.

The chain couples TRBV6-2 or TRBV6-3 to TRBJ2-7, with TRBD2 matching 14 bases. The CDR3 is 19 residues long. Trimming removed 5 bases from V and 0 bases from J; junction bases left unmatched: 12. The germline V gene has CDR1 MNHEY and CDR2 SVGEGT. The CDR3 sequence is CASSRLGLAGGLSSYEQYF. The CDR3 region has the DNA TGTGCCAGCAGTCGCCTCGGACTAGCGGGAGGACTAAGCTCCTACGAGCAGTACTTC.

This clonotype came up many times. The chain joins TRBV7-6 to TRBJ1-2; D gene uncertain. The germline V gene encodes CDR1 SGHVS and CDR2 FNYEAQ. CDR3 size: 14 residues. V was clipped by 5 bases and J by 5 bases, with 15 bases between them. CDR3 bases: TGTGCCAGCAGCCCCGGAGGGCCGCTGTATGGCTACACCTTC. The encoded protein is CASSPGGPLYGYTF.

This clonotype was found many times. The chain recombines TRBV18 with TRBJ2-5; possible D gene TRBD2, 6 bases. Trimming took off 1 base at V and 0 bases at J, with 12 bases between the two ends. The CDR3 loop spans 16 amino acids. Germline loops: CDR1 KGHSH, CDR2 LQKENI. In DNA, the CDR3 is TGTGCCAGCTCACCACTACCCGGGGGAAACCAAGAGACCCAGTACTTC. It specifies CASSPLPGGNQETQYF.

This clonotype was detected many times. The chain recombines TRBV5-1 with TRBJ2-2; D gene uncertain. Germline-derived CDR1 and CDR2 are SGHRS and YFSETQ. Trimming stripped 3 bases from V and 0 bases from J, with 9 bases between. This CDR3 is built from 15 residues. CDR3: CASSSSVSNTGELFF. CDR3 nucleotide sequence: TGCGCCAGCAGCTCGAGCGTATCGAACACCGGGGAGCTGTTTTTT.

In this sample, this clonotype turned up many times. V usage is TRBV7-9 and J usage is TRBJ2-4; D gene unclear. Germline V gene lookup returns CDR1 SEHNR and CDR2 FQNEAQ (reference sequence). The CDR3 is made up of 15 amino acids. Trimming removed 1 base from V and 3 bases from J, with 10 bases in between. CDR3 sequence reads: CASSLVGFGKNIQYF. In DNA, the CDR3 is TGTGCCAGCAGCTTAGTGGGGTTTGGCAAAAACATTCAGTACTTC.

This clonotype was recorded many times. The V call is TRBV4-1, the J call TRBJ1-2; the D gene is possibly TRBD1 (5 bases). The germline CDR1 and CDR2 sequences are MGHRA and YSYEKL. Trimming cost V 1 base and J 0 bases, with 6 bases left between them. The CDR3 extends over 14 amino acids. In DNA form, the CDR3 reads TGCGCCAGCAGCCAAGGGGGCCCTAACTATGGCTACACCTTC. This codes for CASSQGGPNYGYTF.

This clonotype has ten or more counts. The V gene is TRBV7-9, the J gene TRBJ1-1; 7 nucleotides line up with TRBD1. The CDR3 has 15 residues. The trim removed 4 bases at V and 6 bases at J, leaving 11 bases unmatched. Per germline, CDR1 SEHNR and CDR2 FQNEAQ (reference sequence). The CDR3 region is CASSSHTGVLPEAFF. The CDR3 DNA follows: TGTGCCAGCAGCTCCCATACAGGGGTTCTCCCTGAAGCTTTCTTT.

The J gene is TRBJ2-5, the V gene TRBV28; weak D call: TRBD1 (5 bases). This CDR3 is 12 amino acids long. Trimming left V 7 bases short and J 9 bases short, with 15 bases between. Looked up from germline, CDR1 is MDHEN and CDR2 is SYDVKM. The CDR3 spells CASTRAGLAQYF. As DNA, the CDR3 is TGTGCCAGCACTAGGGCAGGGTTGGCCCAGTACTTC.

This clonotype was detected only a few times. The chain carries TRBV3-1 and TRBJ2-1; the D is unclear. The germline V gene has CDR1 LGHDT and CDR2 YNNKEL (reference sequence). V was cut by 0 bases and J by 10 bases, with 10 bases left in between. The CDR3 length is 13 residues. The CDR3 here is CASSQEPVAEQFF. CDR3 DNA: TGTGCCAGCAGCCAAGAACCAGTGGCGGAGCAGTTCTTC.

In this sample, this clonotype turned up a few times. This sequence joins TRBV29-1 and TRBJ2-3; 12 bases agree with TRBD2. There are 16 residues in the CDR3. V shed 6 bases, J shed 0 bases, and the junction held 7 bases outside the gene matches. Germline V gene lookup returns CDR1 SQVTM and CDR2 ANQGSEA. The CDR3 DNA is TGCAGCGTGGGGCGGACTAGCGGGAAAAGCACAGATACGCAGTATTTT. It codes for CSVGRTSGKSTDTQYF.

A few counts support this clonotype. The rearrangement links TRBV5-1 to TRBJ2-3, with TRBD2 matching over 13 bases. From germline, CDR1 is SGHRS and CDR2 YFSETQ. The CDR3 sequence is 16 residues long. V was clipped by 6 bases and J by 1 base; unmatched bases: 5. The CDR3 DNA reads TGCGCCAGCATCCGAGGACTAGCGGGGGGCACAGATACGCAGTATTTT. This codes for CASIRGLAGGTDTQYF.

This clonotype was detected ten times or more. The chain couples TRBV2 to TRBJ1-1; D is undetermined. Looked up from germline, CDR1 is SNHLY and CDR2 is FYNNEI. CDR3 length equals 16 residues. The V gene lost 3 bases and the J gene lost 0 bases, with 14 bases spanning the gap. Written as DNA, the CDR3 is TGTGCCAGCAGTGATTTTGGCACCGACGTGAACACTGAAGCTTTCTTT. Protein product: CASSDFGTDVNTEAFF.

This clonotype was counted at least ten times. The rearrangement uses TRBV6-2 or TRBV6-3 and TRBJ2-4, with D unclear. The germline V gene encodes CDR1 MNHEY and CDR2 SVGEGT. Trimming took 2 bases from V and 1 from J, leaving 12 bases between them. CDR3 length: 16 amino acids. The CDR3 reads CASSYAGLMAKNIQYF. CDR3 nucleotide sequence: TGTGCCAGCAGTTACGCAGGTCTTATGGCCAAAAACATTCAGTACTTC.

This clonotype was recorded many times. The genes are TRBV18 and TRBJ2-1; D remains ambiguous. The CDR3 covers 15 residues. Germline CDR1 KGHSH, CDR2 LQKENI. V lost 3 bases and J lost 0, with 9 bases in between. For the CDR3, the DNA is TGTGCCAGCTCACCCCGACGAAGCTCCTACAATGAGCAGTTCTTC. It specifies CASSPRRSSYNEQFF.

This clonotype was seen at least ten times. V and J are TRBV3-1 and TRBJ2-4; 10 bases line up with TRBD2. The CDR3 sequence is 16 residues long. V dropped 4 bases and J dropped 9; count of bases not matched to a gene: 12. CDR1 is LGHDT, CDR2 YNNKEL, per germline (reference sequence). CDR3 sequence reads: CASSPDLAGEAGIQYF. DNA of the CDR3: TGTGCCAGCAGCCCCGACCTAGCGGGGGAGGCGGGCATTCAGTACTTC.

V is TRBV6-2 or TRBV6-3 and J is TRBJ2-1; 12 bases match TRBD2. The CDR3 consists of 17 residues. Germline values: CDR1 MNHEY, CDR2 SVGEGT. V trimming: 7 bases; J trimming: 1 base; junction bases outside the gene matches: 8. CDR3 protein: CASTPGLAGSSYNEQFF. The CDR3 coding sequence is TGTGCCAGCACCCCTGGACTAGCGGGGTCATCCTACAATGAGCAGTTCTTC.

This clonotype was picked up many times. The CDR3 protein is CASSFRSGHTGELFF. CDR3 bases: TGTGCCAGCAGCTTCCGGTCCGGACACACCGGGGAGCTGTTTTTT. The chain links TRBV11-3 to TRBJ2-2, with D unclear. Trimming cost V 3 bases and J 3 bases, with 11 bases left between them. The CDR3 is 15 residues long. Germline V gene sequence: CDR1 SGHNT, CDR2 YENEEA.

This clonotype has a count of ten or more. The rearrangement joins TRBV3-1 to TRBJ2-7; 7 nucleotides line up with TRBD1. V was pared by 1 base and J by 0 bases, with 0 bases of the junction left unmatched. This CDR3 has 14 amino acids. Germline V lookup: CDR1 LGHDT, CDR2 YNNKEL (reference sequence). As DNA, the CDR3 is TGTGCCAGCAGCCAAGGACAGGGCTCCTACGAGCAGTACTTC. Translation gives CASSQGQGSYEQYF.

For the CDR3, the DNA is TGTGCCAGCTCGACAGGGTTATTCGCTAGCGGTACAGATACGCAGTATTTT. Its translation: CASSTGLFASGTDTQYF. V usage is TRBV12-3 or TRBV12-4 and J usage is TRBJ2-3; either TRBD1 or TRBD2 may fit D (7 bases each). V lost 8 bases and J lost 3, with 24 bases in between. The CDR3 extends over 17 amino acids.

This clonotype was seen repeatedly, ten times or more. J is TRBJ2-1 and V is TRBV20-1; 10 nucleotides line up with TRBD2. The CDR3 length is 15 residues. V trimming: 0 bases; J trimming: 4 bases; junction bases outside the gene matches: 3. Germline CDR1 reads DFQATT; CDR2 reads SNEGSKA (reference sequence). This chain's CDR3 is CSARDPAGGYNEQFF. In DNA, the CDR3 is TGCAGTGCTAGAGACCCAGCGGGAGGGTACAATGAGCAGTTCTTC.

This clonotype was detected many times. This sequence joins TRBV6-2 or TRBV6-3 and TRBJ2-2; 9 bases are shared with TRBD1. V was clipped by 7 bases and J by 5 bases; unmatched bases: 5. The CDR3 has 14 amino acids. CDR1 is MNHEY and CDR2 is SVGEGT in the germline V gene. In DNA form, the CDR3 reads TGTGCCAGCAAAAAGACAGGGGGGACCGGGGAGCTGTTTTTT. Translated: CASKKTGGTGELFF.

In this sample, this clonotype turned up many times. This chain connects TRBV20-1 to TRBJ2-3; 8 bases are a match to TRBD2. With 3 bases clipped from V and 3 bases from J, the junction kept 8 bases outside the gene matches. Germline-derived CDR1 and CDR2 are DFQATT and SNEGSKA (reference sequence). The CDR3 is 15 residues long. In nucleotides, the CDR3 is TGCAGTGCTAGTTCAAATAGCGGGACGACAGATACGCAGTATTTT. As protein: CSASSNSGTTDTQYF.

This clonotype was counted at least ten times. The V gene is TRBV14, the J gene TRBJ1-1; D gene unclear. Germline-derived CDR1 and CDR2 are SGHDN and FVKESK. Trimming pared 2 bases from V and 4 bases from J, leaving 8 bases between. There are 13 residues in the CDR3. The CDR3 coding sequence is TGTGCCAGCAGCCAAAACGCCCTCACTGAAGCTTTCTTT. The encoded protein is CASSQNALTEAFF. The full variable domain, rest sourced from reference TRBV14 and TRBJ1-1, is EAGVTQFPSHSVIEKGQTVTLRCDPISGHDNLYWYRRVMGKEIKFLLHFVKESKQDESGMPNNRFLAERTGGTYSTLKVQPAELEDSGVYFCASSQNALTEAFFGQGTRLTVV.

This clonotype was observed a handful of times. The chain employs TRBV6-5 and TRBJ2-7; D might be TRBD2 (5 bases). V was cut by 6 bases and J by 1 base, with 13 bases left in between. The germline V gene encodes CDR1 MNHEY and CDR2 SVGAGI. The CDR3 consists of 14 residues. The CDR3 nucleotides read TGTGCCAGCAGGGTGGACTGGCAATCCTACGAGCAGTACTTC. Translating it yields CASRVDWQSYEQYF.

This clonotype was recorded a few times. The chain joins TRBV6-5 to TRBJ2-3; TRBD2 aligns across 7 bases. The CDR3 is 16 amino acids. CDR1 is MNHEY and CDR2 is SVGAGI in the germline V gene. Trimming removed 7 bases from V and 3 bases from J; junction bases left unmatched: 13. The CDR3 region is CASNPYAGEKTDTQYF. CDR3 nucleotides: TGTGCCAGCAACCCCTACGCGGGGGAAAAGACAGATACGCAGTATTTT.

This clonotype showed up many times. The chain uses TRBV5-1 and TRBJ2-1, with TRBD1 identical over 7 bases. CDR3 length: 13 residues. Per germline, CDR1 SGHRS and CDR2 YFSETQ. V shed 0 bases and J 13 bases; nucleotides not matched to a gene: 7. The CDR3 loop is CASSLATTGDQFF. The CDR3 DNA reads as TGCGCCAGCAGCTTGGCCACTACAGGGGATCAGTTCTTC. The variable domain in full, completed from reference TRBV5-1 and TRBJ2-1, reads KAGVTQTPRYLIKTRGQQVTLSCSPISGHRSVSWYQQTPGQGLQFLFEYFSETQRNKGNFPGRFSGRQFSNSRSEMNVSTLELGDSALYLCASSLATTGDQFFGPGTRLTVL.

There are a few counts of this clonotype. The chain couples TRBV12-3 or TRBV12-4 to TRBJ2-3, with D hard to call. Trimming removed 4 bases from V and 10 bases from J, with 6 bases in between. The CDR3 is 10 residues long. The CDR3 coding sequence is TGTGCCAGCAGTTATAGGGCGCAGTATTTT. Protein sequence: CASSYRAQYF.

Many counts were recorded for this clonotype. The rearrangement uses TRBV20-1 and TRBJ2-1; 9 bases line up with TRBD2. CDR3 length: 14 residues. Unmatched junction bases numbered 9, after V lost 5 bases and J lost 7 bases. In germline, CDR1 is DFQATT, CDR2 SNEGSKA (reference sequence). DNA of the CDR3: TGCAGTGCTCGTTCGGGGCTAGCGGGGAATGAGCAGTTCTTC. This gives the protein CSARSGLAGNEQFF.

This clonotype was seen at least ten times. The rearrangement links TRBV27 to TRBJ1-5; D is ambiguous. V was trimmed by 5 bases and J by 3 bases, leaving 14 bases between them. Germline CDR1 and CDR2: MNHEY and SMNVEV (reference sequence). This CDR3 has 15 amino acids. The CDR3 protein is CASSRYGLNNQPQHF. The CDR3 region has the DNA TGTGCCAGCAGTCGCTACGGACTTAACAATCAGCCCCAGCATTTT.